The 3 T cell receptor beta chains in this list originate from one sample, sequenced in a study of T cells after yellow fever vaccination. TCRdb used MiXCR to reprocess the 5' RACE reads, holding one entry per CDR3 protein. The sample lists 250,000 to 400,000 distinct CDR3 sequences, around 4.4% seen once, with approximately 19% in the top ten. This specimen consisted of PBMCs, obtained 15 days after the yellow fever booster vaccination. Source of these receptors: a man younger than 35 who received the YFV17D yellow fever vaccine.

This clonotype was counted only a few times. The genes are TRBV30 and TRBJ1-2; 9 bases agree with TRBD1. The germline CDR1 and CDR2 sequences are GTSNPN and SVGIG (reference sequence). J was trimmed by 7 bases and V by 2 bases; bases with no gene match: 8. The CDR3 extends over 14 amino acids. The CDR3 DNA is TGTGCCTGGAGTTGGGACCGGGACAGGGCTGGCTACACCTTC. Translating gives CAWSWDRDRAGYTF.

The rearrangement uses TRBV21-1 and TRBJ2-7; the table's D call, TRBD1, has no DNA check behind it. TRBV21-1 is a known pseudogene. The CDR3 runs to 16 residues. The CDR3 is CASSKPDREGYYEQYF. Here the CDR3 DNA reads TGTGCCAGCAGCAAACCGGACAGGGAGGGATATTACGAGCAGTACTTC.

The chain combines TRBV5-1 with TRBJ2-1; D unclear. V was pared by 4 bases and J by 3 bases, with 14 bases between. The CDR3 extends over 15 amino acids. Germline-derived CDR1 and CDR2 are SGHRS and YFSETQ. The CDR3, as DNA: TGCGCCAGCAGCCCATCCCCCCCTAGCTACAATGAGCAGTTCTTC. Encoded protein: CASSPSPPSYNEQFF.